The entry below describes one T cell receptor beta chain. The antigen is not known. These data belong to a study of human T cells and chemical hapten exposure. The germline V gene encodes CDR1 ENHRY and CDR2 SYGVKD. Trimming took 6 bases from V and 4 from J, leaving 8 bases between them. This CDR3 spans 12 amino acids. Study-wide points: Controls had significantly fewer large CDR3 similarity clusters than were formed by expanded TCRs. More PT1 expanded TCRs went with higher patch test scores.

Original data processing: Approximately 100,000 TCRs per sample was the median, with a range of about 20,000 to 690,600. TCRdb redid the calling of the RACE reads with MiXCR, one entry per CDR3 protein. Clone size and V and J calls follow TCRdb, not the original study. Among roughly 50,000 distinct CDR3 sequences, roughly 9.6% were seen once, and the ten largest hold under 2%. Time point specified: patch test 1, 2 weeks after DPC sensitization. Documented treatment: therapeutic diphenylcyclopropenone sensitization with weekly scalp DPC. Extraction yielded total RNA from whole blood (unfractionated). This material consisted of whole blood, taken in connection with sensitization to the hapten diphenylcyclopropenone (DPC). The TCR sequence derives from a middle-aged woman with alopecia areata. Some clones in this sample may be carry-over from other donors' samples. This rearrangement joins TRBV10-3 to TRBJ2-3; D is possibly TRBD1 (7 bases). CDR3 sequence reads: CAISRGADTQYF. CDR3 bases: TGTGCCATCAGCAGGGGGGCAGATACGCAGTATTTT.